The clone carrying this T cell receptor (beta chain) showed up just once. The record originates from a study of shared clonotypes between healthy human individuals. CDR3 length: 13 amino acids. The V end lost 7 bases, the J end lost 2 bases, and 11 bases lay between the germline ends. CDR1 is LNHDA, CDR2 SQIVND, per germline (reference sequence). Assay: immunoSEQ multiplex PCR; the TCRdb copy retains only in-frame clones and omits some. The table has around 980,000 clones, about 84% seen once; the top ten hold roughly 0.61%. The clonotype originates from a man between 18 and 29 years old in good health. Some clones in this sample may be carry-over from other donors' samples. Sequenced material: memory CD4+ T cells from PBMCs. Subset meaning: CD45RA-negative fraction. The genes are TRBV19 and TRBJ1-2; possible D gene TRBD1, 5 bases. CDR3 residues: CASTYRGNYGYTF. Written as DNA, the CDR3 is TGTGCCAGTACCTATCGGGGGAACTATGGCTACACCTTC.